This TCR beta chain derives from a study of blood T cell repertoires in COVID-19 (dated by TCRdb to 2018 to 2021). Turning to the overall study: Samples covering the acute and convalescent phases of COVID-19 were provided by collaborators in the United States, Italy and Spain. The prospective study material was composed of cDNA or gDNA derived from T cells, B-cell-depleted T cells, or PBMCs. The dataset comprised deeply sampled blood TCRbeta repertoires from subjects exposed to, actively infected with, or recovered from COVID-19. The repertoires were released in a freely available public database intended as a resource for research on the immune response to SARS-CoV-2. The samples were drawn from two sources: the first 160 participants of the ongoing ImmuneRACE study, and approximately 1,300 subjects contributed by 6 global collaborators. The sample metadata nearly always contained a de-identified subject ID, COVID-19 status, age in years and sex. Where available, HLA class I and class II types were taken from metadata supplied by the sample provider and were not determined by assay-based typing. The research as a whole found: The quantity of clinical and demographic metadata differed by source and by participant and was supplied without curation.

TCRbeta CDR3 regions were amplified from genomic DNA using the immunoSEQ Assay, a bias-controlled multiplex PCR. The paper's data handling went like this. Nucleated cell counts per sample were estimated from amplification of reference gene primers within the assay. Sequence reads were collapsed and filtered to measure the absolute abundance of every unique TCRbeta CDR3 rearrangement. For each sample, productive Simpson clonality was calculated as the square root of Simpson's diversity index across productive rearrangements. The immuneACCESS repertoire file appears here via TCRdb, limited to in-frame rearrangements. These files lack a portion of the clones; in checked studies, under half of the deficit traces to unresolved V genes, and the cause of the others is not known. Clone size and the V and J calls come from that table; the DNA yielded D and trimming. The sample records over 85,000 clones, about 80% of which are singletons. Around 22% of the sample lies in the top ten.

The CDR3 sequence holds 16 residues, the cysteine and phenylalanine included. Of all the DNA, just the CDR3 is kept, 48 bases in frame from base 1. At the junction V is shortened by 0 bases and J by 6 bases, with 15 bases in between. CDR1 and CDR2, looked up from the germline V gene, are LGHNA and YNFKEQ. Collaborating institutions collected whole blood in K2EDTA tubes following their own protocols. Collaborator samples were shipped for TCRbeta analysis as frozen whole blood, isolated PBMCs, or DNA extracted from either sample type. Points on this clone: Its antigen target is currently unknown. One base away there is no much larger clone; base qualities are not given.

The sequence joins TRBV4-2 to TRBJ2-1; perhaps TRBD1 is the D gene, with 5 bases matching. This clonotype was obtained from a man aged 65 to 79 with acute or convalescent COVID-19. The sample consisted of peripheral blood. The nucleotide sequence reads as follows: TGTGCCAGCAGCCAAGAAGGGGTTCCGGCCCCCAATGAGCAGTTCTTC. It is translated as CASSQEGVPAPNEQFF.